The 10 T cell receptor beta chains presented below share a single source sample, sequenced in a study of blood T cells in healthy people across ages. The second PCR ran roughly 7 to 11 cycles with a sample-barcoded 5' primer and J-beta primers. TCRdb recomputed calls from the 5' RACE reads with MiXCR, one row per CDR3 protein. The sample has more than 800,000 distinct CDR3 sequences; 40% to 55% are singletons. Sequencing was done on a sample of blood. The receptors were gathered from a woman between 55 and 75 years old in good health.

The chain uses TRBV5-1 and TRBJ2-7; a possible D gene is TRBD1 (6 bases). This CDR3 spans 16 amino acids. Between the trimmed V and J ends, which lost 3 bases and 5 bases, there was a span of 21 bases. Per germline, CDR1 SGHRS and CDR2 YFSETQ. The CDR3 DNA sequence: TGCGCCAGCAGCTCTTTGAAAGGGACACATATCAACGAGCAGTACTTC. Translated: CASSSLKGTHINEQYF. Full variable domain (rest looked up from reference TRBV5-1 and TRBJ2-7): KAGVTQTPRYLIKTRGQQVTLSCSPISGHRSVSWYQQTPGQGLQFLFEYFSETQRNKGNFPGRFSGRQFSNSRSEMNVSTLELGDSALYLCASSSLKGTHINEQYFGPGTRLTVT.

The CDR3 protein is CSARPLAGAGRYF. CDR3 bases: TGCAGTGCTAGACCTCTAGCGGGGGCCGGTCGGTACTTC. The chain uses TRBV20-1 and TRBJ2-7; 10 bases fit TRBD2. Per the germline V gene, CDR1 is DFQATT and CDR2 is SNEGSKA (reference sequence). The trim removed 2 bases at V and 12 bases at J, leaving 10 bases unmatched. This CDR3 is built from 13 residues.

This clonotype was recorded a few times. The chain joins TRBV6-5 to TRBJ2-7, with D uncertain. The CDR3 contains 15 residues. Germline loops: CDR1 MNHEY, CDR2 SVGAGI. Trimming shortened V by 2 bases and J by 2 bases, and 13 bases separated the two germline ends. Here the CDR3 reads CASSYGGGTTYEQYF. The CDR3 bases are TGTGCCAGCAGTTACGGCGGCGGAACAACCTACGAGCAGTACTTC.

The table lists this clonotype with a few counts. The rearrangement links TRBV29-1 to TRBJ2-5, with TRBD2 matching 7 bases. In germline, CDR1 is SQVTM, CDR2 ANQGSEA. The V gene end was trimmed by 0 bases and the J gene end by 0 bases; junction bases not matched to a gene: 7. This CDR3 comprises 16 residues. CDR3 nucleotide sequence: TGCAGCGTTGAAGATCTTGCTAGCGGTCACCAAGAGACCCAGTACTTC. Amino acid sequence: CSVEDLASGHQETQYF.

The chain carries TRBV7-2 and TRBJ2-7, with TRBD2 matching over 10 bases. The CDR3 sequence is 16 residues long. V dropped 5 bases and J dropped 6; count of bases not matched to a gene: 13. The germline V gene encodes CDR1 SGHTA and CDR2 FQGNSA. The CDR3, as DNA: TGTGCCAGCAGCCGAGGGTCTAGCGGGAGTTCCGGCGAGCAGTACTTC. Protein sequence: CASSRGSSGSSGEQYF.

The genes are TRBV9 and TRBJ2-7, with D unclear. V shed 0 bases and J shed 2 bases, with 12 bases lying between them. From germline, CDR1 is SGDLS and CDR2 YYNGEE. This CDR3 spans 15 amino acids. The CDR3 DNA is TGTGCCAGCAGCGTAGAACCAGTACCAACCTACGAGCAGTACTTC. Protein: CASSVEPVPTYEQYF. Full variable domain (rest looked up from reference TRBV9 and TRBJ2-7): DSGVTQTPKHLITATGQRVTLRCSPRSGDLSVYWYQQSLDQGLQFLIQYYNGEERAKGNILERFSAQQFPDLHSELNLSSLELGDSALYFCASSVEPVPTYEQYFGPGTRLTVT.

CDR3 loop: CASSYLGQNQPQHF. CDR3 coding DNA: TGTGCCAGCAGTTACTTGGGACAGAATCAGCCCCAGCATTTT. J is TRBJ1-5 and V is TRBV6-5, with 7 bases that match TRBD1. Trimming removed 1 base from V and 4 bases from J; junction bases left unmatched: 1. The CDR3 totals 14 residues. Looked up from germline, CDR1 is MNHEY and CDR2 is SVGAGI.

This clonotype has at least ten counts. The chain couples TRBV20-1 to TRBJ2-7, with D possibly TRBD2 on 5 matching bases. The CDR3 covers 12 residues. The V and J ends lost 3 bases and 5 bases respectively, with 11 bases between them. Germline V gives CDR1 DFQATT, CDR2 SNEGSKA (reference sequence). This CDR3 reads CSASRGGNEQYF. CDR3 nucleotide sequence: TGCAGTGCTAGTCGTGGAGGAAACGAGCAGTACTTC.

The chain has TRBV2 and TRBJ2-7, with 10 bases fitting TRBD2. The CDR3 has 16 amino acids. Losses at the gene ends were 0 bases for V and 5 bases for J; bases not matched to a gene: 7. Germline values: CDR1 SNHLY, CDR2 FYNNEI. The CDR3 bases are TGTGCCAGCAGTGAAGCGCAAGCGGGAGGGCTGGACGAGCAGTACTTC. Translation gives CASSEAQAGGLDEQYF.

CDR3 region: CASSPTGVDYEQYF. For the CDR3, the DNA is TGTGCCAGCAGCCCCACAGGAGTTGACTACGAGCAGTACTTC. The chain combines TRBV7-9 with TRBJ2-7, with D perhaps TRBD1 (5 bases). Germline-derived CDR1 and CDR2 are SEHNR and FQNEAQ (reference sequence). The CDR3 loop spans 14 amino acids. Trimming shortened V by 5 bases and J by 3 bases, and 14 bases separated the two germline ends.